One sample yielded the 8 T cell receptor beta chains listed below, sequenced in a study of cytomegalovirus exposure and HLA in healthy donors. This PCR relied on a set of 60 Vbeta primers and 13 Jbeta primers. The table came from immunoSEQ multiplex PCR; TCRdb's copy has only in-frame clones and leaves some out. The data show about 170,000 clones, 75% to 80% seen once. Sequenced input: PBMCs. The origin of the receptors is a woman aged 45-59 years in good health and CMV-seropositive.

The CDR3 is CASSLQGPYEQYF. The CDR3 coding sequence is TGTGCCAGCAGCTTACAGGGGCCCTACGAGCAGTACTTC. The chain couples TRBV5-4 to TRBJ2-7; 7 nucleotides agree with TRBD1. V shed 2 bases and J 2 bases; nucleotides not matched to a gene: 1. The germline V gene encodes CDR1 SGHNT and CDR2 YYREEE (reference sequence). The CDR3 runs to 13 residues.

This clone was seen once. The CDR3 DNA sequence: TGTGCCAGTAGTTACCAGGGGCAGAACACTGAAGCTTTCTTT. Translated: CASSYQGQNTEAFF. The chain links TRBV19 to TRBJ1-1; weak D call: TRBD1 (6 bases). Germline V gene data show CDR1 as LNHDA and CDR2 as SQIVND (reference sequence). This CDR3 is 14 amino acids long. V was cut by 5 bases and J by 1 base, with 11 bases left in between.

The rearrangement links TRBV20-1 to TRBJ1-2, with 7 bases aligning to TRBD1. The CDR3 is made up of 11 amino acids. Germline loops: CDR1 DFQATT, CDR2 SNEGSKA (reference sequence). The V and J ends lost 6 bases and 5 bases, in that order; junction bases with no gene match: 3. For the CDR3, the DNA is TGCAGTGCATGGACAGGTTATGGCTACACCTTC. Translated: CSAWTGYGYTF.

CDR3 loop: CASSFRRDSTEAFF. CDR3 bases: TGTGCCAGCAGCTTTAGACGGGACAGCACTGAAGCTTTCTTT. The rearrangement uses TRBV9 and TRBJ1-1, with 7 bases fitting TRBD1. Germline trimming cut 4 bases from V and 4 bases from J; bases unmatched to any gene: 7. Looked up from germline, CDR1 is SGDLS and CDR2 is YYNGEE. The CDR3 length is 14 residues.

The rearrangement uses TRBV5-1 and TRBJ2-3; 8 bases are shared with TRBD2. Germline V gives CDR1 SGHRS, CDR2 YFSETQ. Trimming at V came to 5 bases and at J to 0 bases, leaving 2 bases not matched to a gene. The CDR3 is 14 amino acids. The CDR3 here is CASRVAGSTDTQYF. The CDR3 DNA reads as TGCGCCAGCAGGGTAGCGGGGAGCACAGATACGCAGTATTTT.

The genes are TRBV7-3 and TRBJ2-3, with a tentative D call TRBD2 (7 bases). CDR1 SGHTA and CDR2 FQGTGA come from the germline V gene. V was cut by 5 bases and J by 0 bases, with 15 bases left in between. The CDR3 length is 16 residues. DNA for the CDR3: TGTGCCAGCAGCCGCGGGGGACAAGCTAGCACAGATACGCAGTATTTT. Translating gives CASSRGGQASTDTQYF.

The chain combines TRBV18 with TRBJ1-1, with D perhaps TRBD1 (5 bases). With 2 bases removed from V and 3 bases from J, the gap between germline ends came to 13 bases. CDR3 length: 15 amino acids. CDR1 is KGHSH and CDR2 is LQKENI in the germline V gene. The CDR3 DNA is TGTGCCAGCTCACCATTGGGCAGGGTGGACACTGAAGCTTTCTTT. This codes for CASSPLGRVDTEAFF.

The genes are TRBV10-2 and TRBJ1-1; D unclear. CDR3 size: 15 residues. The germline gives CDR1 WSHSY, CDR2 SAAADI. V was shortened by 4 bases and J by 8 bases, with 20 bases between the two germline ends. The CDR3 DNA reads TGCGCCAGCAGTGGGGCAGGAACTTACTGGGCCGAAGCTTTCTTT. Its protein is CASSGAGTYWAEAFF.